This T cell receptor (beta chain) was recovered during a study of blood T cell repertoires in COVID-19. Across the study: Italy, Spain and the United States were the sources of the convalescent and acute COVID-19 samples.

Original methodology: Reference gene primer amplification in the assay estimated nucleated cell counts. The protocol was immunoSEQ multiplex PCR, while the TCRdb copy is restricted to in-frame clones and leaves out a portion. Clonal size and the V and J genes are those of that table, whereas D and trimming came from the DNA. The sample lists fewer than 300,000 clones, roughly 85% occurring once. Trimming took 4 bases from V and 6 from J, leaving 18 bases between them. The CDR3 has 15 amino acids. CDR1 and CDR2 from the germline V gene are SGHDN and FVKESK. This chain connects TRBV14 to TRBJ1-2, with TRBD1 as a possible D gene (5 bases). This sequence was found in a woman between 45 and 65 years old who had recovered from COVID-19. Material: peripheral blood. Written as DNA, the CDR3 is TGTGCCAGCAGCCCTACAAAGTCGGGGGTACATGGCTACACCTTC. The encoded protein is CASSPTKSGVHGYTF.